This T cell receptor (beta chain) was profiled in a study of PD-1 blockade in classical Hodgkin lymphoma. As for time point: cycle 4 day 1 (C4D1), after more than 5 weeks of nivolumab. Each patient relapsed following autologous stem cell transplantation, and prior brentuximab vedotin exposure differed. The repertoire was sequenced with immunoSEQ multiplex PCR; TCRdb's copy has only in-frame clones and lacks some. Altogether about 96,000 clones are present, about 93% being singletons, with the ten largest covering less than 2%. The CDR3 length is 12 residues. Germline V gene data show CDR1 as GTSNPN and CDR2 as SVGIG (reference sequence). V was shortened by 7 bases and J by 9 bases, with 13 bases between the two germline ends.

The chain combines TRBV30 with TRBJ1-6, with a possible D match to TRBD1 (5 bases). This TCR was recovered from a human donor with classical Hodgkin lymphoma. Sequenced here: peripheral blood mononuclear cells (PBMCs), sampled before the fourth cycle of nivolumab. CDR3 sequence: CASDRLGSPLHF. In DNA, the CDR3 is TGTGCCTCAGACAGACTCGGTTCACCCCTCCACTTT.